This T cell receptor (beta chain) was documented in a study of T cell repertoires in cytomegalovirus infection. Looked up from germline, CDR1 is LGHDT and CDR2 is YNNKEL (reference sequence). The CDR3 sequence is 16 residues long. With V trimmed by 3 bases and J by 2 bases, 8 bases remained unmatched. TCRdb itself ran the reads through MiXCR, one entry per CDR3 protein. The sample shows approximately 500,000 distinct CDR3 sequences, 11% of them seen only once. A remark on this clonotype: The antigen is undetermined.

Study results and caveats: CMV-specific TCR beta clonotypes restricted by HLA-C were the ones dominating the ex vivo response.

The source is a human donor in good health (CMV status not recorded). Some clones in this sample may be carry-over from other donors' samples. Specimen: PBMCs. The J gene is TRBJ2-7, the V gene TRBV3-1, with TRBD1 identical over 9 bases. As DNA, the CDR3 is TGTGCCAGCAGCCATCTCCCAAGACAGGGGGCCTACGAGCAGTACTTC. Amino acids: CASSHLPRQGAYEQYF.